This T cell receptor (beta chain) derives from a study of response to subunit inactivated influenza vaccine. TCRdb analysed the RT-PCR reads with MiXCR anew, one entry per CDR3 protein. The sample shows over 150,000 distinct CDR3 sequences, around 10% of them seen only once. The source is a man in his fifties or sixties who received an inactivated influenza vaccine. The material was CD8+ T cells sorted from PBMCs, obtained roughly 24 months after vaccination.

CDR3 residues: CASPCSREATDTQYF. As DNA, the CDR3 is TGTGCCAGCCCATGCAGCCGGGAGGCTACAGATACGCAGTATTTT. The chain is built from TRBV19 and TRBJ2-3; 7 nucleotides match TRBD2. Germline V lookup: CDR1 LNHDA, CDR2 SQIVND (reference sequence). Trimming removed 9 bases from V and 3 bases from J; junction bases left unmatched: 12. The CDR3 is 15 amino acids.